The clone carrying this TCR beta chain occurred a few times. Its antigen remains unidentified. Profiled with immunoSEQ multiplex PCR; TCRdb holds only in-frame clones, not every one. The sample has some 47,000 clones, approximately 79% seen once. This sample was included in a study of T cells in tumors after PD-1 blockade. Study-level information: Prior checkpoint blockade, systemic immunosuppressant use, or anti-cancer therapy within 4 weeks excluded patients. Some patients also took daily vismodegib 150 mg during anti-PD-1 treatment. Study conclusions and caveats: Some novel exhausted tumor clones appeared in pre-treatment blood, suggesting peripheral recruitment.

Germline loops: CDR1 SGHVS, CDR2 FNYEAQ. This CDR3 has 14 residues. V gave up 5 bases and J gave up 3 bases; unmatched junction bases: 7. This TCR was sampled from a human donor with basal cell carcinoma. The specimen comprised PBMCs, sampled before anti-PD-1 treatment. This sequence joins TRBV7-6 and TRBJ2-7; 7 bases are shared with TRBD2. Here the CDR3 DNA reads TGTGCCAGCAGCCCCGGCGGGAGTGTCTACGAGCAGTACTTC. Translated, it gives CASSPGGSVYEQYF.